This T cell receptor beta chain was documented in a study of cytomegalovirus exposure and HLA in healthy donors. Germline-derived CDR1 and CDR2 are LNHDA and SQIVND (reference sequence). Trimming removed 10 bases from V and 6 bases from J; junction bases left unmatched: 10. CDR3 length: 13 residues. The PCR contained 60 Vbeta and 13 Jbeta primers. The repertoire was sequenced with immunoSEQ multiplex PCR; TCRdb's copy has only in-frame clones and lacks some. The sample has a few hundred thousand clones; around 83% are singletons. The clonotype originates from a girl aged 10 to 17 in good health and CMV-seronegative. Sample: PBMCs. The chain carries TRBV19 and TRBJ2-3, with 7 nucleotides matching TRBD2. The CDR3 is CATSGLLTDTQYF. The DNA of the CDR3 is TGTGCCACGTCGGGACTATTGACGGATACGCAGTATTTT.